The 31 T cell receptor beta chains in this list originate from one sample, sequenced in a study of T cells after yellow fever vaccination (dated by TCRdb to about 2019). The library was prepared using 5' RACE. This sample was sequenced with an Illumina HiSeq 2500. The public reads were reprocessed in TCRdb via fastp at Q25 and MiXCR, keeping in-frame beta chains. CDR3 protein duplicates are merged, each entry listing the most common genes and DNA. Recorded for this sample are 620,000 or so distinct CDR3 sequences; 9% to 15% of them occurred a single time. Together, the top ten hold 15% of the sample. The sample's treatment or condition label is to be understood as: live attenuated yellow fever vaccine strain. The sequencing here drew on PBMCs, taken on the day of the yellow fever booster vaccination. These receptor sequences come from a man aged 30-40 years who received the YFV17D yellow fever vaccine.

The chain recombines TRBV6-1 with TRBJ2-7; possible D gene TRBD2, 7 bases. Germline CDR1 MNHNS, CDR2 SASEGT. This CDR3 is 14 amino acids long. V was pared by 8 bases and J by 1 base, with 15 bases between. CDR3 residues: CASRRGGGSYEQYF. The CDR3 nucleotides read TGTGCCAGCCGGAGAGGGGGGGGGTCCTACGAGCAGTACTTC.

This clonotype was counted at least ten times. The rearrangement links TRBV27 to TRBJ2-5; no firm D call. V lost 3 bases, J lost 5 bases, and 22 bases lay in between. The CDR3 covers 17 residues. The germline gives CDR1 MNHEY, CDR2 SMNVEV (reference sequence). CDR3 protein: CASSFSAVRAESETQYF. CDR3 DNA: TGTGCCAGCAGTTTTTCGGCGGTTAGGGCCGAATCGGAGACCCAGTACTTC.

This clonotype was picked up a small number of times. The rearrangement links TRBV19 to TRBJ1-3; no clear D gene. CDR1 is LNHDA and CDR2 is SQIVND in the germline V gene (reference sequence). V was trimmed by 5 bases and J by 0 bases, leaving 8 bases between them. This CDR3 is built from 14 residues. CDR3 amino acids: CASSRGGSGNTIYF. DNA of the CDR3: TGTGCCAGTAGTCGTGGCGGCTCTGGAAACACCATATATTTT. Looking up the rest from reference TRBV19 and TRBJ1-3 gives the full variable domain: DGGITQSPKYLFRKEGQNVTLSCEQNLNHDAMYWYRQDPGQGLRLIYYSQIVNDFQKGDIAEGYSVSREKKESFPLTVTSAQKNPTAFYLCASSRGGSGNTIYFGEGSWLTVV.

The table lists this clonotype with a few counts. This sequence joins TRBV20-1 and TRBJ1-1; unclear D gene. Germline V lookup: CDR1 DFQATT, CDR2 SNEGSKA (reference sequence). There are 15 residues in the CDR3. Trimming shortened V by 3 bases and J by 4 bases, and 18 bases separated the two germline ends. The CDR3: CSARRPGPSGTEAFF. As DNA, the CDR3 is TGCAGTGCTAGGAGGCCAGGCCCCTCCGGCACTGAAGCTTTCTTT.

This clonotype was observed a few times. V gene TRBV15 combines with J gene TRBJ2-7; D is unclear. This CDR3 comprises 15 residues. The V end lost 0 bases, the J end lost 2 bases, and 11 bases lay between the germline ends. Germline lookup yields CDR1 LNHNV and CDR2 YYDKDF (reference sequence). The DNA for the CDR3 is TGTGCCACCAGCAGAGATTTGATGGCTACCTACGAGCAGTACTTC. This sequence encodes CATSRDLMATYEQYF. Full variable domain (remainder filled in from reference TRBV15 and TRBJ2-7): DAMVIQNPRYQVTQFGKPVTLSCSQTLNHNVMYWYQQKSSQAPKLLFHYYDKDFNNEADTPDNFQSRRPNTSFCFLDIRSPGLGDTAMYLCATSRDLMATYEQYFGPGTRLTVT.

The V gene is TRBV3-1, the J gene TRBJ2-7, with no clear D. Trimming shortened V by 1 base and J by 2 bases, and 6 bases separated the two germline ends. The V gene's germline CDR1 is LGHDT and CDR2 YNNKEL (reference sequence). This CDR3 is built from 13 residues. The CDR3 here is CASSQALPYEQYF. CDR3 DNA: TGTGCCAGCAGCCAAGCCCTTCCCTACGAGCAGTACTTC.

V usage is TRBV25-1 and J usage is TRBJ1-1, with D uncertain. From germline, CDR1 is MGHDK and CDR2 SYGVNS. Trimming removed 9 bases at V and 3 bases at J, with 5 bases between. The CDR3 loop spans 10 amino acids. The CDR3: CASMDTEAFF. CDR3 in DNA: TGTGCCAGTATGGACACTGAAGCTTTCTTT.

The chain links TRBV14 to TRBJ2-7, with D hard to call. This CDR3 has 12 residues. With 2 bases removed from V and 4 bases from J, the gap between germline ends came to 6 bases. Germline lookup yields CDR1 SGHDN and CDR2 FVKESK. CDR3 region: CASSQQLYEQYF. CDR3 nucleotide sequence: TGTGCCAGCAGCCAACAACTTTACGAGCAGTACTTC.

This clonotype was seen more than once but under ten times. The junction departs from the called germline gene at one end, perhaps through a read error. V and J are TRBV6-1 and TRBJ1-6; no definite D call. This CDR3 has 15 residues. Germline CDR1 is MNHNS and CDR2 is SASEGT. The CDR3 protein is CASREGGVNNSPLHF. In DNA, the CDR3 is TGTGCCAGCAGAGAAGGAGGAGTTAATAATTCACCCCTCCACTTT.

The CDR3 sequence: CASSWLAIQGSNQPQHF. DNA of the CDR3: TGTGCCAGCAGCTGGCTTGCGATACAGGGGAGCAATCAGCCCCAGCATTTT. This chain uses TRBV28 with TRBJ1-5, with TRBD1 matching over 7 bases. Germline-derived CDR1 and CDR2 are MDHEN and SYDVKM. V trimming: 6 bases; J trimming: 1 base; junction bases outside the gene matches: 12. CDR3 length: 17 amino acids.

This clonotype was seen a few times. The V call is TRBV6-1, the J call TRBJ1-2; D is undetermined. Germline V gene data show CDR1 as MNHNS and CDR2 as SASEGT. V lost 7 bases, J lost 2 bases, and 20 bases lay in between. The CDR3 is 16 amino acids. The CDR3 DNA sequence: TGTGCCAGCAATCAAATGGACGGATCTCCCAACTATGGCTACACCTTC. This sequence encodes CASNQMDGSPNYGYTF.

The CDR3 DNA reads TGTGCCAGCACACAACGGAGACTAGCGGGTTCCTACGAGCAGTACTTC. Its protein product is CASTQRRLAGSYEQYF. The rearrangement links TRBV6-2 or TRBV6-3 to TRBJ2-7, with 10 nucleotides matching TRBD2. The CDR3 has 16 amino acids. V shed 7 bases, J shed 1 base, and the junction held 10 bases outside the gene matches. Germline-derived CDR1 and CDR2 are MNHEY and SVGEGT.

The gene calls are TRBV2 and TRBJ2-7; D uncertain. Trimming shortened V by 4 bases and J by 4 bases, and 11 bases separated the two germline ends. Germline CDR1 and CDR2: SNHLY and FYNNEI. CDR3 length: 13 amino acids. CDR3 residues: CASSGVSLYEQYF. In DNA form, the CDR3 reads TGTGCCAGCAGTGGGGTGTCCTTGTACGAGCAGTACTTC.

The chain links TRBV7-2 to TRBJ1-5; 7 bases align to TRBD1. The CDR3 consists of 17 residues. Per the germline V gene, CDR1 is SGHTA and CDR2 is FQGNSA. After removal of 1 base from V and 2 bases from J, the junction contained 8 bases not matched to a gene. The CDR3 DNA reads TGTGCCAGCAGCTTAGGTGGTCCCGGGACAGGCAATCAGCCCCAGCATTTT. Translated, it gives CASSLGGPGTGNQPQHF. The whole variable domain, remainder taken from reference TRBV7-2 and TRBJ1-5, is GAGVSQSPSNKVTEKGKDVELRCDPISGHTALYWYRQSLGQGLEFLIYFQGNSAPDKSGLPSDRFSAERTGGSVSTLTIQRTQQEDSAVYLCASSLGGPGTGNQPQHFGDGTRLSIL.

The V call is TRBV20-1, the J call TRBJ2-7; D uncertain. The V gene's germline CDR1 is DFQATT and CDR2 SNEGSKA (reference sequence). Trimming pared 0 bases from V and 3 bases from J, leaving 6 bases between. CDR3 size: 12 residues. The CDR3 loop is CSARDLGYEQYF. The CDR3 region has the DNA TGCAGTGCTAGAGATCTTGGCTACGAGCAGTACTTC.

This clonotype was detected only a few times. The chain employs TRBV12-3 or TRBV12-4 and TRBJ2-5, with D maybe TRBD1 (5 bases). This CDR3 has 13 residues. V was cut by 3 bases and J by 5 bases, with 10 bases left in between. The CDR3 is CASSLTVGETQYF. The CDR3 coding sequence is TGTGCCAGCAGTTTGACAGTCGGGGAGACCCAGTACTTC.

The gene calls are TRBV5-1 and TRBJ2-7; the D call may be TRBD1 or TRBD2 (6 bases each). Germline CDR1 and CDR2: SGHRS and YFSETQ. The CDR3 contains 14 residues. V lost 6 bases and J lost 0, with 13 bases in between. The CDR3 DNA reads TGCGCCAGCACCGGGGGCGCGAGCTCCTACGAGCAGTACTTC. It encodes CASTGGASSYEQYF. Based on the CDR3 plus reference TRBV5-1 and TRBJ2-7, the full variable domain is KAGVTQTPRYLIKTRGQQVTLSCSPISGHRSVSWYQQTPGQGLQFLFEYFSETQRNKGNFPGRFSGRQFSNSRSEMNVSTLELGDSALYLCASTGGASSYEQYFGPGTRLTVT.

V usage is TRBV6-5 and J usage is TRBJ2-2; D is uncertain. With 2 bases removed from V and 5 bases from J, the gap between germline ends came to 12 bases. CDR3 size: 15 residues. The germline gives CDR1 MNHEY, CDR2 SVGAGI. CDR3 coding DNA: TGTGCCAGCAGTTACGCGGCGAGGTTAACCGGGGAGCTGTTTTTT. Protein sequence: CASSYAARLTGELFF.

This clonotype was counted between two and nine times. The rearrangement links TRBV7-2 to TRBJ2-7, with 7 bases that match TRBD1. This CDR3 is built from 16 residues. The V and J ends lost 7 bases and 2 bases, in that order; junction bases with no gene match: 14. The germline V gene has CDR1 SGHTA and CDR2 FQGNSA. In DNA form, the CDR3 reads TGTGCCAGCAAGAGATCCGGGACAGCGATAGCCTACGAGCAGTACTTC. Its protein product is CASKRSGTAIAYEQYF.

The V and J genes are TRBV9 and TRBJ2-2; D is ambiguous. Germline CDR1 SGDLS, CDR2 YYNGEE. The CDR3 totals 11 residues. V shed 3 bases and J shed 7 bases, with 4 bases lying between them. The chain's CDR3 is CASSGGGELFF. As DNA, the CDR3 is TGTGCCAGCAGCGGGGGCGGGGAGCTGTTTTTT.

The V and J genes are TRBV12-3 or TRBV12-4 and TRBJ2-3; tentatively, D is TRBD2 (6 bases). V dropped 6 bases and J dropped 0 bases, with 13 bases sitting between them. The CDR3 is 15 residues long. CDR3: CASSSYGRSTDTQYF. CDR3 in DNA: TGTGCCAGCAGCTCCTACGGGAGAAGCACAGATACGCAGTATTTT.

J is TRBJ2-5 and V is TRBV4-2; 14 bases match TRBD2. Unmatched junction bases numbered 2, after V lost 3 bases and J lost 2 bases. This CDR3 comprises 16 residues. Germline lookup yields CDR1 LGHNA and CDR2 YNFKEQ. The CDR3 nucleotides read TGTGCCAGCAGCCACGGACTAGCGGGAGGACAAGAGACCCAGTACTTC. Its translation: CASSHGLAGGQETQYF.

This clonotype has a single count. The CDR3: CASSMVGTGTYEQYF. The CDR3 DNA is TGTGCCAGTAGTATGGTGGGGACAGGAACCTACGAGCAGTACTTC. The V and J genes are TRBV19 and TRBJ2-7; 8 nucleotides match TRBD1. The germline gives CDR1 LNHDA, CDR2 SQIVND (reference sequence). V lost 3 bases to trimming and J lost 2 bases; unmatched junction nucleotides: 6. The CDR3 contains 15 residues.

This clonotype occurred a few times. The chain recombines TRBV7-3 with TRBJ2-1; D tentatively fits TRBD1 or TRBD2 (5 bases each). The germline gives CDR1 SGHTA, CDR2 FQGTGA. The CDR3 covers 12 residues. V was shortened by 4 bases and J by 6 bases, with 7 bases between the two germline ends. CDR3 in amino acids: CASSWGTNEQFF. The CDR3 DNA follows: TGTGCCAGCAGCTGGGGGACCAATGAGCAGTTCTTC.

The J gene is TRBJ2-3, the V gene TRBV20-1, with 8 bases identical to TRBD1. The CDR3 is 15 amino acids. Germline V gene sequence: CDR1 DFQATT, CDR2 SNEGSKA (reference sequence). The J segment lost 1 base and the V segment lost 7 bases, leaving 10 bases of the junction unmatched. The CDR3 bases are TGCAGTGGAGAGACGGGACAGGACCGCACAGATACGCAGTATTTT. Encoded protein: CSGETGQDRTDTQYF.

The rearrangement links TRBV7-7 to TRBJ2-5; D may be TRBD2 (7 bases). V was clipped by 2 bases and J by 3 bases, with 19 bases between them. The V gene's germline CDR1 is SSHAT and CDR2 FNYEAQ (reference sequence). The CDR3 consists of 17 residues. The CDR3 coding sequence is TGTGCCAGCAGCTTAAGGTTCAGGGGCGGGAGTGAAGAGACCCAGTACTTC. This translates into CASSLRFRGGSEETQYF.

A few counts support this clonotype. V and J are TRBV28 and TRBJ2-5, with D perhaps TRBD1 or TRBD2 (5 bases each). Between the trimmed V and J ends, which lost 8 bases and 5 bases, there was a span of 15 bases. The CDR3 is 13 amino acids. The germline V gene encodes CDR1 MDHEN and CDR2 SYDVKM. The CDR3 bases are TGTGCCAGCGGGTTCCTAGGGGAGGAGACCCAGTACTTC. Its translation: CASGFLGEETQYF. Supplemented by reference TRBV28 and TRBJ2-5, the full variable domain reads DVKVTQSSRYLVKRTGEKVFLECVQDMDHENMFWYRQDPGLGLRLIYFSYDVKMKEKGDIPEGYSVSREKKERFSLILESASTNQTSMYLCASGFLGEETQYFGPGTRLLVL.

In its sample, this clonotype was seen a few times. The chain combines TRBV5-1 with TRBJ2-3; 10 bases are a match to TRBD2. Germline V gene data show CDR1 as SGHRS and CDR2 as YFSETQ. The CDR3 has 14 residues. J lost 11 bases, V lost 1 base, and 7 bases had no gene match. This CDR3 is CASSLMLAGEEQYF. CDR3 in DNA: TGCGCCAGCAGCTTGATGCTAGCGGGAGAAGAGCAGTATTTT.

This clonotype has a handful of counts. The chain couples TRBV29-1 to TRBJ2-1; D unclear. V was pared by 4 bases and J by 6 bases, with 13 bases between. The CDR3 runs 13 residues. Germline V gene lookup returns CDR1 SQVTM and CDR2 ANQGSEA. The CDR3 loop reads CSVAISKGNEQFF. CDR3 DNA: TGCAGCGTTGCGATTTCCAAGGGCAATGAGCAGTTCTTC.

The V and J genes are TRBV25-1 and TRBJ2-7; D is uncertain. The CDR3 runs 13 residues. V was trimmed by 0 bases and J by 9 bases, leaving 12 bases between them. CDR1 and CDR2 (germline): MGHDK, SYGVNS. The CDR3, as DNA: TGTGCCAGCAGTGAATATGGAACTTCTGGGCAGTACTTC. Translating gives CASSEYGTSGQYF.

Regarding this clonotype: Because it lacks the conserved phenylalanine or tryptophan at the end, this CDR3 is likely a read error. V gene TRBV6-5 combines with J gene TRBJ2-7; D remains ambiguous. Between the trimmed V and J ends, which lost 6 bases and 6 bases, there was a span of 9 bases. In germline, CDR1 is MNHEY, CDR2 SVGAGI. This CDR3 comprises 11 residues. The CDR3 DNA sequence: TGTGCCAGCAGCCATGGGTCCGAGCAGTACTCC. It encodes CASSHGSEQYS.